Below, one T cell receptor beta chain is given with its context. As yet, its antigen is unknown. This entry belongs to a study of T cell clusters in autoimmune cytopenias. General study results and limits: Compared with active autoimmune hepatitis patients, healthy donors showed 2.5 to 3-fold more exclusive TRB clusters. Clustering suggested that physiological T cell clusters were missing in primary autoimmune cytopenia patients. TRB repertoire shifts in secondary cytopenia and chronic lymphocytic leukemia mostly reflected lymphoma, not autoimmunity.

The CDR3 is 14 residues long. Per germline, CDR1 SGHTA and CDR2 FQGNSA. TRB was amplified from 250 ng of peripheral blood genomic DNA per sample. TRB rearrangements were amplified by touch-down multiplex PCR with mixed TRB-A/B primers. TCRdb reanalyzed the multiplex PCR reads and collapses them to one entry per CDR3 protein, without DNA. This sample lists more than 3,000 distinct CDR3 sequences; its ten largest clones have over 15%. The sequence derives from a human donor with an autoimmune cytopenia or autoimmune hepatitis (not recorded which). The chain is built from TRBV7-2 and TRBJ1-5. Sequenced: peripheral blood. The CDR3 sequence: CASSLDHNNQPKHF.